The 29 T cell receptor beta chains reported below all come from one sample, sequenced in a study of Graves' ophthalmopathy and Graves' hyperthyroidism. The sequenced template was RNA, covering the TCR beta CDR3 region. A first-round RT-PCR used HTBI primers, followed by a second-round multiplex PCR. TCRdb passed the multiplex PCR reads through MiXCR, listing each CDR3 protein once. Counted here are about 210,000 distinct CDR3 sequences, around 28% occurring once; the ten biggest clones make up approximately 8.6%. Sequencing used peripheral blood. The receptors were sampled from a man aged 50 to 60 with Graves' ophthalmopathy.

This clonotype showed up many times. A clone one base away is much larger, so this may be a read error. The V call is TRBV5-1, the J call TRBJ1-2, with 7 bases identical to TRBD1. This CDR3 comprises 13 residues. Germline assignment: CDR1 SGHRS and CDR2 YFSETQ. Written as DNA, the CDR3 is TGCGCCCGCAGCTTGGACAGGAAGTCTGGCTACACCTTC. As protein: CARSLDRKSGYTF.

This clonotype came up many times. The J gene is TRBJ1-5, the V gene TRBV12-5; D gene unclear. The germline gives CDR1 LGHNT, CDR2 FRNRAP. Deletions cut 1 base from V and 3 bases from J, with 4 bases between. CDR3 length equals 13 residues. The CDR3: CASGLDSNQPQHF. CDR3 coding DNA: TGTGCTAGTGGTTTGGATTCCAATCAGCCCCAGCATTTT.

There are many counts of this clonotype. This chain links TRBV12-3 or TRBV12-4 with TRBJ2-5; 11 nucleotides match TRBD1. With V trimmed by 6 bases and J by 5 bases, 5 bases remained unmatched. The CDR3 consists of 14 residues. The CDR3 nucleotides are TGTGCCAGCAGATGGACAGGGGGCGAGGAGACCCAGTACTTC. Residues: CASRWTGGEETQYF.

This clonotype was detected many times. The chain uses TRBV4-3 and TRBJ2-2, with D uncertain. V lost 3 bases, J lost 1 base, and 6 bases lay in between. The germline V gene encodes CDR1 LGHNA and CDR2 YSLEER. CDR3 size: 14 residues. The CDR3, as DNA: TGCGCCAGCAGCCATTCCAAGAACACCGGGGAGCTGTTTTTT. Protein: CASSHSKNTGELFF.

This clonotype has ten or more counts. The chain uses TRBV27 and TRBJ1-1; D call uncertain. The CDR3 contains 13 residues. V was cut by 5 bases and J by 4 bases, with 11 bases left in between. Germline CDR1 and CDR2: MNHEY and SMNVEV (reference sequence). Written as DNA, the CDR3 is TGTGCCAGCAGTCCCGCGGACGGCACTGAAGCTTTCTTT. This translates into CASSPADGTEAFF.

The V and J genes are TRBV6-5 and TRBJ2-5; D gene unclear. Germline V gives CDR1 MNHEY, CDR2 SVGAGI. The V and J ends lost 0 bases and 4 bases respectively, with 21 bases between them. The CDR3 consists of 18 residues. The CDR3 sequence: CASSYSWNFGSNVETQYF. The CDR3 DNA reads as TGTGCCAGCAGTTACTCGTGGAATTTTGGATCGAACGTAGAGACCCAGTACTTC.

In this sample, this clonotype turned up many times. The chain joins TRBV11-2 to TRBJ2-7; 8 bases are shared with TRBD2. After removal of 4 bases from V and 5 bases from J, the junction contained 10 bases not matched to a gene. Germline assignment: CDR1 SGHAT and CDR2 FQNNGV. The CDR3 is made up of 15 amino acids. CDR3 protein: CASSSMGLVLNEQYF. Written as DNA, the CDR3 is TGTGCCAGCAGCTCAATGGGACTAGTGCTTAACGAGCAGTACTTC. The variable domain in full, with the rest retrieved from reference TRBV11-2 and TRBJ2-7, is EAGVAQSPRYKIIEKRQSVAFWCNPISGHATLYWYQQILGQGPKLLIQFQNNGVVDDSQLPKDRFSAERLKGVDSTLKIQPAKLEDSAVYLCASSSMGLVLNEQYFGPGTRLTVT.

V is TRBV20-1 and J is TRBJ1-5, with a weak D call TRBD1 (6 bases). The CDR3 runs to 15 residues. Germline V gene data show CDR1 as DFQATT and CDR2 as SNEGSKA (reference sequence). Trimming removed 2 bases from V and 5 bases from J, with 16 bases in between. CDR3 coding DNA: TGCAGTGCTAGAAGGACGGGGGGCGCCTATCAGCCCCAGCATTTT. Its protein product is CSARRTGGAYQPQHF.

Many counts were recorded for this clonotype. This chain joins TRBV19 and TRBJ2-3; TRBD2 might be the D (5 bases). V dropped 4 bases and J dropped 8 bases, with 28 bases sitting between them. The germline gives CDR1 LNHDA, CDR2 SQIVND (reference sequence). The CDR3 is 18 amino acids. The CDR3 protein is CASSTRSTGERVDVTQYF. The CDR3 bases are TGTGCCAGTAGTACTCGAAGCACCGGGGAAAGAGTGGATGTTACGCAGTATTTT.

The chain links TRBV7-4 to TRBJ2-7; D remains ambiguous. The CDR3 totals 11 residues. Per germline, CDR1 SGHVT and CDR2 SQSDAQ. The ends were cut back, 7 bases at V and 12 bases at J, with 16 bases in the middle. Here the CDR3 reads CASTPLMRGYF. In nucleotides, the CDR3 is TGTGCCAGCACTCCTCTCATGCGAGGGTACTTC.

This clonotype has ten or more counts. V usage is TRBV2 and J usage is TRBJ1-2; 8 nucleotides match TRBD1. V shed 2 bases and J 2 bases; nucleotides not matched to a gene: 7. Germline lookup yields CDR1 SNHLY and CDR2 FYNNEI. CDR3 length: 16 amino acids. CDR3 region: CASSETVTGGNYGYTF. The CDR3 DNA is TGTGCCAGCAGTGAAACCGTTACAGGGGGGAACTATGGCTACACCTTC.

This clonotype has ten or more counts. DNA for the CDR3: TGTGCCAGCAGTGATAGAGGAAGAGGCACCGGGGAGCTGTTTTTT. It codes for CASSDRGRGTGELFF. V usage is TRBV2 and J usage is TRBJ2-2; D is uncertain. CDR3 length: 15 residues. V was clipped by 3 bases and J by 4 bases, with 12 bases between them. CDR1 SNHLY and CDR2 FYNNEI come from the germline V gene.

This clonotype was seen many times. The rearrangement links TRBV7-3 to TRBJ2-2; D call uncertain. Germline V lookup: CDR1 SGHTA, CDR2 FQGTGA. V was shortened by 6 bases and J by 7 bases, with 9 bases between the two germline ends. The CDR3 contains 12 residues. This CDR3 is CASRTPYGELFF. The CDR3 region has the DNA TGTGCCAGCAGGACCCCCTACGGGGAGCTGTTTTTT.

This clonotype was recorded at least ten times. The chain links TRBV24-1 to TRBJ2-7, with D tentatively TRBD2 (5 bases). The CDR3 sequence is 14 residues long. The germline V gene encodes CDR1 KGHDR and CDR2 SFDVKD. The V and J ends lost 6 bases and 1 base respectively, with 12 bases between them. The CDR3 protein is CATSFLSGSYEQYF. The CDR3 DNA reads TGTGCCACCAGTTTTCTTTCGGGATCCTACGAGCAGTACTTC.

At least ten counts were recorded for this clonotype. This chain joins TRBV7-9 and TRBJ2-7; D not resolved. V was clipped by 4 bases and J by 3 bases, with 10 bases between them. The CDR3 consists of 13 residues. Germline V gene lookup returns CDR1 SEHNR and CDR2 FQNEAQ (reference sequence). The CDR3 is CASSSSGLYEQYF. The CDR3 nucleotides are TGTGCCAGCAGCTCCTCGGGCCTCTACGAGCAGTACTTC.

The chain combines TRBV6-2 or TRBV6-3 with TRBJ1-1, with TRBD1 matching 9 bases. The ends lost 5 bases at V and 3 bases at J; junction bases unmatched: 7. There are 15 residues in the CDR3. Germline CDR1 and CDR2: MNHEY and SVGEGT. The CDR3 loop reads CASSPDRGLYTEAFF. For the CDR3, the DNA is TGTGCCAGCAGTCCGGACAGGGGTTTGTACACTGAAGCTTTCTTT.

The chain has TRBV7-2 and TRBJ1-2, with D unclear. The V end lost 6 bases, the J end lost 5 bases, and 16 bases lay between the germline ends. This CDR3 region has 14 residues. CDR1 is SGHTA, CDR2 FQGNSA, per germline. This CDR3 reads CASSPRRFNYGYTF. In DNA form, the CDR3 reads TGTGCCAGCAGTCCTCGGAGATTCAATTATGGCTACACCTTC.

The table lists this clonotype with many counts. The CDR3 is CASSYSRTEGNSYEQYF. CDR3 nucleotides: TGTGCCAGCAGTTACTCACGTACGGAAGGGAACTCCTACGAGCAGTACTTC. The chain carries TRBV6-2 or TRBV6-3 and TRBJ2-7; D uncertain. The CDR3 is 17 residues long. CDR1 and CDR2 (germline): MNHEY, SVGEGT. V was shortened by 0 bases and J by 0 bases, with 15 bases between the two germline ends.

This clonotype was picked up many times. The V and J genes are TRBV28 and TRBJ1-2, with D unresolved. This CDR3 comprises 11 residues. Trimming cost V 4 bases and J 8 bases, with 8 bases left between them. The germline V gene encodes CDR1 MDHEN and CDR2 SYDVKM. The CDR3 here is CASSSLSGYTF. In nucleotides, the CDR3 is TGTGCCAGCAGTTCCTTGAGCGGCTACACCTTC.

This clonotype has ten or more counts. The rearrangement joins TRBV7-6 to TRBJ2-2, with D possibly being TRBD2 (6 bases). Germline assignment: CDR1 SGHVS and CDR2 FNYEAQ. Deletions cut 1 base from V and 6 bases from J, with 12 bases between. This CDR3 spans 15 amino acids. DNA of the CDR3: TGTGCCAGCAGCTTAGAGGTGGAGGGAGCCGGGGAGCTGTTTTTT. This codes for CASSLEVEGAGELFF.

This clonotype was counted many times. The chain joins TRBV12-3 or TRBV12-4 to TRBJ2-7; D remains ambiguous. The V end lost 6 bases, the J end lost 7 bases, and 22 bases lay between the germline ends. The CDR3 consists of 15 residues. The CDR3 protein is CASSPPRGQTLEQYF. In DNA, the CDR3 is TGTGCCAGCAGCCCCCCCCGTGGGCAGACCCTAGAGCAGTACTTC.

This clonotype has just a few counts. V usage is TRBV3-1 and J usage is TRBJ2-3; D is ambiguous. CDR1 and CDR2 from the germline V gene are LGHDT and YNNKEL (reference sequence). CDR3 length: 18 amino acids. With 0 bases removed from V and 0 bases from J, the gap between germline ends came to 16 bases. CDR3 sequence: CASSQEFPRPDSTDTQYF. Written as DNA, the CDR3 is TGTGCCAGCAGCCAAGAGTTTCCCAGGCCGGACAGCACAGATACGCAGTATTTT.

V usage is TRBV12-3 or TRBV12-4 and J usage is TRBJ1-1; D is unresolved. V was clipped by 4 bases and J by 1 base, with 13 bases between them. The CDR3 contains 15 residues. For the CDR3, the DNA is TGTGCCAGCAGTTCCCCCCCAAGGCCGAACACTGAAGCTTTCTTT. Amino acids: CASSSPPRPNTEAFF.

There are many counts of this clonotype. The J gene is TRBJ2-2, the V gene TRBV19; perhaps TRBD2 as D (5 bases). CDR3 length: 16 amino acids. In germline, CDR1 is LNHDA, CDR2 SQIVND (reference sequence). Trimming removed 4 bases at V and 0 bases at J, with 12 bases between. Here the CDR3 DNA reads TGTGCCAGTAGTAGCTTCTCGAGGGCGAACACCGGGGAGCTGTTTTTT. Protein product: CASSSFSRANTGELFF.

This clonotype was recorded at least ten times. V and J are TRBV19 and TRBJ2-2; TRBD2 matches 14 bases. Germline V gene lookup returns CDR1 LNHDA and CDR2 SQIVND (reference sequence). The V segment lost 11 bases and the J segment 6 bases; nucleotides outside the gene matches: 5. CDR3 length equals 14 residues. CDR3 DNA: TGTGCCTCGGGGACTAGCGGGAGTTCCGGGGAGCTGTTTTTT. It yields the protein CASGTSGSSGELFF.

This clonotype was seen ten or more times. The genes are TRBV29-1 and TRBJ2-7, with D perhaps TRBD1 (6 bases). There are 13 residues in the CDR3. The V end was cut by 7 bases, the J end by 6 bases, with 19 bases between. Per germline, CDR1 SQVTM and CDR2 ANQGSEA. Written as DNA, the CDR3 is TGCAGCGCCAGTACAGGGAACGGGGCCGAGCAGTACTTC. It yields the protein CSASTGNGAEQYF.

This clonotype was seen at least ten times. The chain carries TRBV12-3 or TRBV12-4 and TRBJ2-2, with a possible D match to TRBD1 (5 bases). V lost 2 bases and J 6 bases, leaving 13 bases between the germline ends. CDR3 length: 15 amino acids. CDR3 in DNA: TGTGCCAGCAGTTTATCCTCCCGCAGGGCCGGGGAGCTGTTTTTT. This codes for CASSLSSRRAGELFF.

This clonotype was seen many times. Here the CDR3 reads CASSVGSETQYF. In DNA form, the CDR3 reads TGTGCCAGCAGCGTAGGGTCAGAGACCCAGTACTTC. The chain couples TRBV9 to TRBJ2-5, with D uncertain. V was pared by 0 bases and J by 4 bases, with 4 bases between. The CDR3 has 12 residues. Per germline, CDR1 SGDLS and CDR2 YYNGEE.

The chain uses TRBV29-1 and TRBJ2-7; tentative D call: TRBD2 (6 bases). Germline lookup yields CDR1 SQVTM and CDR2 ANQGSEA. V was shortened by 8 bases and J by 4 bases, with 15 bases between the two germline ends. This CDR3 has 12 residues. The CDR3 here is CSFRLDRYEQYF. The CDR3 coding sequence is TGCAGCTTTCGACTAGATCGGTACGAGCAGTACTTC.